The rows below give T cell receptor beta chains drawn from one sample of a study of blood T cell repertoires in COVID-19. Clones were read by immunoSEQ multiplex PCR, and TCRdb kept only the in-frame ones, dropping some. The sample contains 180,000 or so clones, 80% to 85% of which appear only once. Material for sequencing was PBMCs or T cells enriched from blood (not recorded which). The receptors come from a man between 35 and 55 years old who had recovered from COVID-19. The CDR3 runs from the conserved cysteine through the conserved F or W.

TRBV27	TRBJ2-1	CASSPWTTSSYNEQFF
TRBV27	TRBJ1-2	CASSFDGGGVRYTF
TRBV7-9	TRBJ1-1	CASSFEAGGPEAFF
TRBV6-2/TRBV6-3	TRBJ2-2	CASSRSSQGLITGELFF
TRBV6-5	TRBJ1-1	CASSRDSGAGAFF
TRBV6-6	TRBJ2-1	CASSRAGQGGHEQFF
TRBV2	TRBJ2-3	CASYGGGNTDTQYF
TRBV12-3/TRBV12-4	TRBJ2-2	CASSWETGELFF
TRBV24-1	TRBJ1-2	CATSDGGQGYGYTF
TRBV19	TRBJ1-5	CASSIQGGVNQPQHF
TRBV29-1	TRBJ1-1	CSVATENTEAFF
TRBV19	TRBJ1-1	CASSSRDIVKGAFF
TRBV19	TRBJ1-1	CASKRDSSKTEAFF
TRBV6-2/TRBV6-3	TRBJ2-3	CASSFDRGTDTQYF
TRBV5-4	TRBJ1-1	CASSEQGWDTEAFF
TRBV12-3/TRBV12-4	TRBJ1-1	CASRLVLNTEAFF
TRBV7-3	TRBJ2-1	CASRLARNEQFF